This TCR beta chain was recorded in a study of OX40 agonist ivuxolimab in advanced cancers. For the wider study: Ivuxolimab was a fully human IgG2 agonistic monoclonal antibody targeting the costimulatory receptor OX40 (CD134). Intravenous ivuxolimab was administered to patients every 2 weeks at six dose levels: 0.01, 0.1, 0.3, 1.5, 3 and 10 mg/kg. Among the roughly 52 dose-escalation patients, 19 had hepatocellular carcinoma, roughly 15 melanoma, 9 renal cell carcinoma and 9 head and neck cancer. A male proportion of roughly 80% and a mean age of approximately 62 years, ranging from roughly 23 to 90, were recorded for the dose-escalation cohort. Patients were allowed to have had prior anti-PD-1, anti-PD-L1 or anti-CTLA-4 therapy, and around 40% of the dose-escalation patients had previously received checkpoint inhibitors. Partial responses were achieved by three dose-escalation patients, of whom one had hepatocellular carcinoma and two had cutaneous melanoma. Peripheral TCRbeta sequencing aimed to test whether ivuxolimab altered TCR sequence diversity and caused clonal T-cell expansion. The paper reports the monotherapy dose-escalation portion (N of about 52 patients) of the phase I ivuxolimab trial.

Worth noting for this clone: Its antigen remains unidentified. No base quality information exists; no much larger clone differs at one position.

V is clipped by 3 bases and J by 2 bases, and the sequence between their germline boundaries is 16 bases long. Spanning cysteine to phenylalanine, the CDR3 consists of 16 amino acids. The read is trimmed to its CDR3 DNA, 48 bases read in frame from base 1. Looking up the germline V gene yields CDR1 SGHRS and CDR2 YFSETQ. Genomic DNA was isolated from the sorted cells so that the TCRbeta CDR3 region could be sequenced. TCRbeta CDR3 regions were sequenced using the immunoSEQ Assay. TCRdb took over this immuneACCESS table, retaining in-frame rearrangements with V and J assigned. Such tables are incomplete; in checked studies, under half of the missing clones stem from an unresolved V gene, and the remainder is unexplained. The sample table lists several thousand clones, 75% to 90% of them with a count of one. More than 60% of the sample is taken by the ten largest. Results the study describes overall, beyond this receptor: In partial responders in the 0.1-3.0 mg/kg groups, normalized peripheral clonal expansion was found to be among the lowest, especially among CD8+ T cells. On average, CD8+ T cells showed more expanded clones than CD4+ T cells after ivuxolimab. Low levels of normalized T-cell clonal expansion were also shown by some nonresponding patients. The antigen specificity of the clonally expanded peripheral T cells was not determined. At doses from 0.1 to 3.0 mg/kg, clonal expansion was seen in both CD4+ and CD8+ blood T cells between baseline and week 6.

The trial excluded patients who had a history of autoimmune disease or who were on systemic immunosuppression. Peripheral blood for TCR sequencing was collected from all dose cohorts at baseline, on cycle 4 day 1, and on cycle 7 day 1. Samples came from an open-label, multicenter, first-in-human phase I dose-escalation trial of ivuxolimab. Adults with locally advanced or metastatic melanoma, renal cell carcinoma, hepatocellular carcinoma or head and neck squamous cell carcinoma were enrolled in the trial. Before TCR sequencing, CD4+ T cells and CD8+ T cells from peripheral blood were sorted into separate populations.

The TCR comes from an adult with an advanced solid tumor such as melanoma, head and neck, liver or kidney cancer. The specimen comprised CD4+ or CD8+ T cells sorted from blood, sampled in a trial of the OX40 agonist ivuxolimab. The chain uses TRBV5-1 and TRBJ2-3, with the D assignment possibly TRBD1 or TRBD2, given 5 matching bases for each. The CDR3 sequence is CASSWPWDGDTDTQYF. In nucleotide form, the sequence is TGCGCCAGCAGCTGGCCTTGGGACGGAGACACAGATACGCAGTATTTT.